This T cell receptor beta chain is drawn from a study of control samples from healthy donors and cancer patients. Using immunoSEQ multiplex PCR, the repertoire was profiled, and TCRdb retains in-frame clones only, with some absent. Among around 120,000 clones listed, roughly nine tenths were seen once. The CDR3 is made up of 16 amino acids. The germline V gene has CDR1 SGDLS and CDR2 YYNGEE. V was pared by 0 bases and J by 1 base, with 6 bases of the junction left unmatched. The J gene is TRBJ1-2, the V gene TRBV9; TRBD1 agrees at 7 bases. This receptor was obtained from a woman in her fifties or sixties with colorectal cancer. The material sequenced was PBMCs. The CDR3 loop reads CASSVGVRQGNYGYTF. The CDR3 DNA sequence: TGTGCCAGCAGCGTAGGGGTCCGACAGGGTAACTATGGCTACACCTTC. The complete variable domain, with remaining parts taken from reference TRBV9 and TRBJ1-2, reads DSGVTQTPKHLITATGQRVTLRCSPRSGDLSVYWYQQSLDQGLQFLIQYYNGEERAKGNILERFSAQQFPDLHSELNLSSLELGDSALYFCASSVGVRQGNYGYTFGSGTRLTVV.